Listed below are T cell receptor beta chains from one sample, sequenced in a study of T-cell memory formation after mild COVID-19. TCRdb independently ran MiXCR on the 5' RACE reads; one entry per CDR3 protein. The top ten hold about 7.5% of the sample, which has 530,000 or so distinct CDR3 sequences, 15% to 20% seen once. Input material: PBMCs or a T cell subset sorted from them (not recorded which). These receptors were taken from an adult woman who had mild COVID-19 (a few samples of this study predate the infection). Cell type and time point are not known. Each CDR3 is given with its conserved first and last residue. D genes are given only for firm matches. Only some rows state a clone size, as once, few, many or a class for expanded clones.

j_gene	abundance	v_gene	d_gene	len	CDR3nt	CDR3aa
TRBJ2-2	.	TRBV6-2/TRBV6-3	.	18	TGTGCCAGCAGTTACCCTACACATAAAGGGACGAACACCGGGGAGCTGTTTTTT	CASSYPTHKGTNTGELFF
TRBJ2-7	.	TRBV12-3/TRBV12-4	.	17	TGTGCCAGCAGCCGAAGCGGACCTTCTTATAAGGCCTACGAGCAGTACTTC	CASSRSGPSYKAYEQYF
TRBJ2-5	.	TRBV7-2	TRBD1	14	TGTGCCAGCAGCACGGACAGGGGCGGCGAGACCCAGTACTTC	CASSTDRGGETQYF
TRBJ2-1	many	TRBV4-2	TRBD1	15	TGTGCCAGCAGCCAAGCTCCGGGACAGGGCAATGAGCAGTTCTTC	CASSQAPGQGNEQFF
TRBJ1-1	few	TRBV20-1	.	15	TGCAGTGCTAGATCTGACCAGGGGTTGAACACTGAAGCTTTCTTT	CSARSDQGLNTEAFF
TRBJ2-1	.	TRBV7-3	TRBD2	15	TGTGCCAGCAGCAACAGGCTAGCGGGAAGGAATGAGCAGTTCTTC	CASSNRLAGRNEQFF
TRBJ2-3	few	TRBV30	.	12	TGTGCCTGGGCCCGGTCTACAGATACGCAGTATTTT	CAWARSTDTQYF
TRBJ2-6	once	TRBV19	TRBD1	19	TGTGCCAGTACCCACCAGGGGACAGGAGCCTTCTCTGGGGCCAACGTCCTGACTTTC	CASTHQGTGAFSGANVLTF
TRBJ2-7	once	TRBV21-1	.	15	TGTGCCAGCAGCAAAACTCACAGGTTTAAGGTCGAGCAGTACTTC	CASSKTHRFKVEQYF
TRBJ2-3	.	TRBV7-9	.	16	TGTGCCAGCAGCTTAGGAGGACTGAGGGTGATAGATACGCAGTATTTT	CASSLGGLRVIDTQYF
TRBJ2-6	.	TRBV12-3/TRBV12-4	TRBD1	19	TGTGCCAGCAGCCACTTCTCGGGACAGGGGCCAACCGGGGCCAACGTCCTGACTTTC	CASSHFSGQGPTGANVLTF
TRBJ2-7	few	TRBV11-3	.	13	TGTGCCAGCAGCCTGGGTGCCGAATACGAGCAGTACTTC	CASSLGAEYEQYF
TRBJ2-2	.	TRBV29-1	TRBD1	15	TGCAGCGTTAAAACAGGGGCCGCGAACACCGGGGAGCTGTTTTTT	CSVKTGAANTGELFF
TRBJ2-1	.	TRBV6-6	.	17	TGTGCCAGCAGTTGGGGCGTGGAGGGAGGCCCCTACAATGAGCAGTTCTTC	CASSWGVEGGPYNEQFF
TRBJ1-5	few	TRBV12-3/TRBV12-4	.	15	TGTGCCAGCAGACTTACAGGGAGCCTCAATCAGCCCCAGCATTTT	CASRLTGSLNQPQHF
TRBJ2-1	once	TRBV20-1	.	17	TGCAGTGCTAGAGATCCCCTAGCGTCTAGCTCCTACAATGAGCAGTTCTTC	CSARDPLASSSYNEQFF
TRBJ2-7	.	TRBV20-1	.	12	TGCAGTGCTAGGCAGGGGATCTACGAGCAGTACTTC	CSARQGIYEQYF
TRBJ2-7	few	TRBV11-2	.	15	TGTGCCAGCAGCTTAGAGGGGTCCGGGATCTACGAGCAGTACTTC	CASSLEGSGIYEQYF
TRBJ1-1	many	TRBV5-1	.	13	TGCGCCAGCGGCAACACCAGGGGCACTGAAGCTTTCTTT	CASGNTRGTEAFF
TRBJ2-2	few	TRBV20-1	.	15	TGCAGTGCTTTGTTTCTAGCGCGGAACACCGGGGAGCTGTTTTTT	CSALFLARNTGELFF
TRBJ2-3	.	TRBV5-1	TRBD2	19	TGCGCCAGTTCTACTCCCGGGACTAGCGGGGGGGCGAACACAGATACGCAGTATTTT	CASSTPGTSGGANTDTQYF
TRBJ1-5	few	TRBV4-2	.	15	TGTGCCAGCAGCCAAGATCCGAGGAGCAATCAGCCCCAGCATTTT	CASSQDPRSNQPQHF
TRBJ1-6	few	TRBV2	.	17	TGTGCCAGCTCCTGGGGGAGGGAGTTCTCCTATAATTCACCCCTCCACTTT	CASSWGREFSYNSPLHF
TRBJ1-1	.	TRBV12-3/TRBV12-4	.	12	TGTGCCAGCAATTTGCTGAACACTGAAGCTTTCTTT	CASNLLNTEAFF
TRBJ2-1	.	TRBV2	.	11	TGTGCCAGCCAAACCTACAATGAGCAGTTCTTC	CASQTYNEQFF
TRBJ1-5	.	TRBV6-5	.	11	TGTGCCAGTCGGGCCTATCAGCCCCAGCATTTT	CASRAYQPQHF
TRBJ1-1	few	TRBV6-5	.	15	TGTGCCAGCAGTTATTACGGGTCTACGGTCCCTGAAGCTTTCTTT	CASSYYGSTVPEAFF
TRBJ2-4	few	TRBV7-9	.	13	TGTGCCAGCAGCTTAGGCCGTGCAAACATTCAGTACTTC	CASSLGRANIQYF
TRBJ1-2	.	TRBV5-4	.	14	TGTGCCAGCAGCCTTAAGGGGCTTAACTATGGCTACACCTTC	CASSLKGLNYGYTF
TRBJ2-5	few	TRBV9	.	15	TGTGCCAGCAGCGTAGCGGGGGCGCTCCAAGAGACCCAGTACTTC	CASSVAGALQETQYF
TRBJ1-2	few	TRBV5-1	.	13	TGCGCCAGCAGGGACATTACTAACTATGGCTACACCTTC	CASRDITNYGYTF
TRBJ1-5	.	TRBV12-3/TRBV12-4	TRBD1	16	TGTGCCAGCAGTCCCAACAGGGGAGATAGCAATCAGCCCCAGCATTTT	CASSPNRGDSNQPQHF
TRBJ2-7	few	TRBV29-1	.	12	TGCAGCGTCCACGGCAGGGGCTACGAGCAGTACTTC	CSVHGRGYEQYF
TRBJ1-2	.	TRBV5-1	TRBD1	15	TGCGCCAGCAGCTCCAGACAGGGCCAGATCTATGGCTACACCTTC	CASSSRQGQIYGYTF
TRBJ2-1	.	TRBV7-9	TRBD2	15	TGTGCCAGCAGCGCGCCGGGACTAGCGGGAGATGAGCAGTTCTTC	CASSAPGLAGDEQFF
TRBJ2-4	.	TRBV24-1	TRBD1	16	TGTGCCACCAGTGACTCTAGGACAGGGGTCACAAACATTCAGTACTTC	CATSDSRTGVTNIQYF
TRBJ2-7	few	TRBV20-1	.	12	TGCAGTGGGGTAGCGGCCTCCTACGAGCAGTACTTC	CSGVAASYEQYF
TRBJ2-1	few	TRBV19	TRBD1	15	TGTGCCGGACTCGACCGGGACAGGGCTCACAATGAGCAGTTCTTC	CAGLDRDRAHNEQFF
TRBJ1-1	.	TRBV29-1	TRBD1	12	TGCAGCGTTGGGACAGGGGTCTCTGAAGCTTTCTTT	CSVGTGVSEAFF
TRBJ1-2	.	TRBV5-1	TRBD1	14	TGCGCCAGCAGCCCTCTCGGGACAGTTGATGGCTACACCTTC	CASSPLGTVDGYTF
TRBJ1-5	.	TRBV6-6	.	17	TGTGCCAGCAGTTACTCGAATAGTGGGTCCGGGAGTCAGCCCCAGCATTTT	CASSYSNSGSGSQPQHF
TRBJ2-6	.	TRBV2	.	16	TGTGCCAGCATCCAGGGTTATATATCTGGGGCCAACGTCCTGACTTTC	CASIQGYISGANVLTF
TRBJ1-2	.	TRBV11-2	.	15	TGTGCCAGCAGCTTCCGGGACCTCGAAAGGGATGGCTACACCTTC	CASSFRDLERDGYTF
TRBJ1-1	.	TRBV4-1	TRBD1	14	TGCGCCAGCAGCATCGGACAGGGGAACGCTGAAGCTTTCTTT	CASSIGQGNAEAFF
TRBJ2-1	.	TRBV7-2	TRBD2	16	TGTGCCAGCAGCTTAAGGGAAGCGGGGGGGTTTTTTGAGCAGTTCTTC	CASSLREAGGFFEQFF
TRBJ2-3	few	TRBV7-2	.	18	TGTGCCAGCAGCTTAGTGCACTATAAAGGGGCCGTCACAGATACGCAGTATTTT	CASSLVHYKGAVTDTQYF
TRBJ1-2	.	TRBV7-2	.	14	TGTGCCAGCAGGCCCTCAAATGGGGGATATGGCTACACCTTC	CASRPSNGGYGYTF
TRBJ2-1	few	TRBV7-6	.	15	TGTGCCAGCAGCGCGGACCGGGATACCTACAATGAGCAGTTCTTC	CASSADRDTYNEQFF
TRBJ2-6	.	TRBV12-3/TRBV12-4	TRBD1	17	TGTGCCAGCACGCCGGGACAGGGTGCATCTGGGGCCAACGTCCTGACTTTC	CASTPGQGASGANVLTF
TRBJ2-2	few	TRBV4-1	.	18	TGCGCCAGCAGCCAAGCACGGGCAGACTTCGCGAACACCGGGGAGCTGTTTTTT	CASSQARADFANTGELFF
TRBJ2-7	.	TRBV12-5	TRBD2	14	TGTGCTAGTGGACTACCGGGACTACCTCTGGAGCAGTACTTC	CASGLPGLPLEQYF
TRBJ1-2	.	TRBV15	.	14	TGTGCCACCAGACTGGACGGTGGGCACTATGGCTACACCTTC	CATRLDGGHYGYTF
TRBJ1-6	few	TRBV7-6	TRBD1	15	TGTGCCAGCAGCGCCTCCGGGACAGGGTATTCACCCCTCCACTTT	CASSASGTGYSPLHF
TRBJ1-1	.	TRBV20-1	TRBD1	13	TGCAGTGCTAGAGGAGACAGGGAAACTGAAGCTTTCTTT	CSARGDRETEAFF